The 10 T cell receptor beta chains reported below all come from one sample, sequenced in a study of T cells in Graves' hyperthyroidism and ophthalmopathy. Amplified regions were TCR beta CDR3 sequences from RNA transcripts. The HTBI primer set drove a first-round RT-PCR of the TCR CDR3. TCRdb itself ran the multiplex PCR reads through MiXCR, one entry per CDR3 protein. The sample carries a few hundred thousand distinct CDR3 sequences, more than 20% recorded once. Sequenced: blood. The receptors were sampled from a man aged 45-65 years with Graves' hyperthyroidism.

The chain combines TRBV7-9 with TRBJ1-4; TRBD1 agrees at 7 bases. In germline, CDR1 is SEHNR, CDR2 FQNEAQ (reference sequence). V shed 3 bases and J 4 bases; nucleotides not matched to a gene: 5. The CDR3 sequence is 15 residues long. CDR3 protein: CASSFPDRINEKLFF. The CDR3 coding sequence is TGTGCCAGCAGCTTCCCGGACAGGATTAATGAAAAACTGTTTTTT.

The chain recombines TRBV19 with TRBJ2-3; no definite D call. Trimming left V 0 bases short and J 0 bases short, with 1 base between. This CDR3 is built from 13 residues. Per the germline V gene, CDR1 is LNHDA and CDR2 is SQIVND (reference sequence). CDR3 sequence reads: CASSIDSTDTQYF. The CDR3, as DNA: TGTGCCAGTAGTATAGATAGCACAGATACGCAGTATTTT. The whole variable domain, filled in from reference TRBV19 and TRBJ2-3, reads DGGITQSPKYLFRKEGQNVTLSCEQNLNHDAMYWYRQDPGQGLRLIYYSQIVNDFQKGDIAEGYSVSREKKESFPLTVTSAQKNPTAFYLCASSIDSTDTQYFGPGTRLTVL.

This clonotype was detected many times. One junction end disagrees with the germline gene, perhaps due to a read error. The chain uses TRBV5-1 and TRBJ2-7, with unresolved D. The CDR3 runs to 12 residues. Germline CDR1 and CDR2: SGHRS and YFSETQ. Here the CDR3 DNA reads TGTGCCAGCAGTTACTCATCCTACGAGCAGTACTTC. Translated: CASSYSSYEQYF.

This clonotype was seen a handful of times. The chain carries TRBV6-1 and TRBJ2-1; 9 bases agree with TRBD2. V was pared by 5 bases and J by 13 bases, with 6 bases of the junction left unmatched. Germline values: CDR1 MNHNS, CDR2 SASEGT. The CDR3 loop spans 12 amino acids. The CDR3 spells CASSPSGTSQFF. CDR3 DNA sequence: TGTGCCAGCAGTCCTAGCGGGACGAGTCAGTTCTTC.

V usage is TRBV24-1 and J usage is TRBJ1-6; 8 bases map to TRBD1. Germline V gives CDR1 KGHDR, CDR2 SFDVKD. This CDR3 has 13 amino acids. The junction had 2 bases not matched to a gene; V was cut back by 7 bases and J by 7 bases. CDR3 in amino acids: CATRDRENSPLHF. As DNA, the CDR3 is TGTGCCACCAGGGACAGGGAGAATTCACCCCTCCACTTT.

There are a few counts of this clonotype. The genes are TRBV7-9 and TRBJ2-1, with D hard to call. This CDR3 has 14 amino acids. Trimming shortened V by 0 bases and J by 8 bases, and 11 bases separated the two germline ends. Germline V gene data show CDR1 as SEHNR and CDR2 as FQNEAQ (reference sequence). The CDR3 DNA is TGTGCCAGCAGCTTAGCAGCCGGAAGGGATGAGCAGTTCTTC. Protein: CASSLAAGRDEQFF.

The rearrangement uses TRBV10-3 and TRBJ1-5, with no clear D. This CDR3 is 15 amino acids long. The ends were cut back, 3 bases at V and 5 bases at J, with 14 bases in the middle. Per germline, CDR1 ENHRY and CDR2 SYGVKD. The CDR3 bases are TGTGCCATCAGTGACTCCAGAAGTCGCGATCAGCCCCAGCATTTT. It translates to CAISDSRSRDQPQHF.

There are a few counts of this clonotype. This chain joins TRBV19 and TRBJ1-1; 11 nucleotides line up with TRBD1. This CDR3 region has 16 residues. Germline-derived CDR1 and CDR2 are LNHDA and SQIVND (reference sequence). Unmatched junction bases numbered 12, after V lost 6 bases and J lost 6 bases. The CDR3 DNA is TGTGCCAGTAGCTACGGACAGGGGGCGCGGGTCGCTGAAGCTTTCTTT. Encoded protein: CASSYGQGARVAEAFF. The complete variable domain, with remaining parts taken from reference TRBV19 and TRBJ1-1, reads DGGITQSPKYLFRKEGQNVTLSCEQNLNHDAMYWYRQDPGQGLRLIYYSQIVNDFQKGDIAEGYSVSREKKESFPLTVTSAQKNPTAFYLCASSYGQGARVAEAFFGQGTRLTVV.

The sample holds many counts of this clonotype. This chain connects TRBV28 to TRBJ1-1; D call uncertain. This CDR3 spans 13 amino acids. Germline V lookup: CDR1 MDHEN, CDR2 SYDVKM. V gave up 3 bases and J gave up 2 bases, with 7 bases separating them. The CDR3 region is CASSLRLNTEAFF. DNA of the CDR3: TGTGCCAGCAGTTTGAGGCTTAACACTGAAGCTTTCTTT.

This clonotype has just a few counts. The rearrangement uses TRBV5-1 and TRBJ2-7; 8 positions agree with TRBD2. The CDR3 has 14 amino acids. V gave up 1 base and J gave up 4 bases; unmatched junction bases: 4. CDR1 and CDR2 from the germline V gene are SGHRS and YFSETQ. CDR3 bases: TGCGCCAGCAGCTTGTCGGGAGGGCAATACGAGCAGTACTTC. Its translation: CASSLSGGQYEQYF.